This T cell receptor beta chain was sequenced during a study of blood T cells in healthy people across ages. Study results and caveats: Both higher diversity and more naive CD4+ cells marked long-lived donors when set against aged donors.

Each sample gave at least 7 million isolated PBMCs. Germline-derived CDR1 and CDR2 are SEHNR and FQNEAQ (reference sequence). This CDR3 region has 14 residues. Then a second PCR, running roughly 7 to 11 cycles, was carried out with a sample-barcoded 5' primer and a J-beta primer mix. From the 5' RACE reads, TCRdb called clonotypes with MiXCR, one entry per CDR3 protein. The table lists approximately 780,000 distinct CDR3 sequences, around a quarter of them singletons, with 3% in the top ten. Of note for this clonotype: Its target is unknown.

A further study also used this sample, focusing on T cells of mothers and their children. That work contributes: Similar thymic selection effects on TCR recombination output appear in pairs, both related and unrelated.

Sequencing was carried out using blood. The source of this sequence is a boy between 10 and 17 years old in good health. The chain employs TRBV7-9 and TRBJ2-5, with D possibly called TRBD1 or TRBD2 (5 bases each). Matching the DNA end better, TRBJ2-1 makes the J call doubtful. Here the CDR3 DNA reads TGTGCCAGCACTCAACCTGGGGGATACAATGAGCAGTTCTTC. Translating gives CASTQPGGYNEQFF.